These T cell receptor beta chains were read from a single sample in a study of blood T cells in healthy people across ages. TCRdb reprocessed the 5' RACE reads with MiXCR, giving one entry per CDR3 protein. This sample has some 1.1 million distinct CDR3 sequences, with around two fifths found just once. The source material was blood. These receptors originate from a young man in good health. The CDR3 runs from the conserved cysteine through the conserved F or W. A D gene is named only where the DNA matches it firmly. Clone size, where shown, is once, few, many, or a class for clones that have expanded.

CDR3 DNA	CDR3 protein	clone size	CDR3 length	D gene	V gene	J gene
TGTGCCAGCAGCTCCCGCGGGTTTAATGAAAAACTGTTTTTT	CASSSRGFNEKLFF	few	14	NA	TRBV5-7	TRBJ1-4
TGTGCCAGCACCGAAGGAGGGGGGGAGCAGTTCTTC	CASTEGGGEQFF	NA	12	NA	TRBV2	TRBJ2-1
TGCGCCAGCAGCCAAGAAGGACTAGCGGGAGTAAACTCCTACAATGAGCAGTTCTTC	CASSQEGLAGVNSYNEQFF	few	19	TRBD2	TRBV4-3	TRBJ2-1
TGTGCCAGCAGGGACAGGGGGATCACAGATACGCAGTATTTT	CASRDRGITDTQYF	few	14	TRBD1	TRBV25-1	TRBJ2-3
TGCGCCAGCAGCTTGAAAACTAGCGGGGGACCAGATACGCAGTATTTT	CASSLKTSGGPDTQYF	once	16	TRBD2	TRBV5-1	TRBJ2-3
TGTGCCATCACCCCGAATCGGGCAGGACCCACCGGGGAGCTGTTTTTT	CAITPNRAGPTGELFF	NA	16	NA	TRBV10-3	TRBJ2-2
TGTGCCAGCAGCGTGCAGGAGAATCAGCCCCAGCATTTT	CASSVQENQPQHF	NA	13	NA	TRBV12-3/TRBV12-4	TRBJ1-5
TGTGCCAGCAGTTTAGCGCCGTCTTCGGGAGAGACCCAGTACTTC	CASSLAPSSGETQYF	once	15	NA	TRBV12-3/TRBV12-4	TRBJ2-5
TGTGCCAGCAGCCTAATGGGACAGGGTGGAGAGCCCCAGCATTTT	CASSLMGQGGEPQHF	once	15	TRBD1	TRBV7-2	TRBJ1-5
TGTGCCACCAGCTCCCGGGACAGATACAATGAGCAGTTCTTC	CATSSRDRYNEQFF	NA	14	TRBD1	TRBV24-1	TRBJ2-1
TGTGCCAGCAACCATTCGGACAGGAACATCTACAATGAGCAGTTCTTC	CASNHSDRNIYNEQFF	NA	16	TRBD1	TRBV12-3/TRBV12-4	TRBJ2-1
TGTGCCAGCACTTGGGACCGGATGGGCTATGGCTACACCTTC	CASTWDRMGYGYTF	NA	14	NA	TRBV6-2/TRBV6-3	TRBJ1-2
TGCGCCAGCGCCCTTTCGGAGCGCGCCAACACCGGGGAGCTGTTTTTT	CASALSERANTGELFF	NA	16	NA	TRBV5-1	TRBJ2-2
TGTGCCAGCAGCTTATCCTCGAGCCTAGCTACGAACACCGGGGAGCTGTTTTTT	CASSLSSSLATNTGELFF	NA	18	NA	TRBV7-2	TRBJ2-2
TGTGCCAGCAGCTTAGCGCGAAACACCATATATTTT	CASSLARNTIYF	NA	12	NA	TRBV7-2	TRBJ1-3
TGTGCCAGCAGCCAAGATTACGGGCGAGGAACTGAAGCTTTCTTT	CASSQDYGRGTEAFF	NA	15	NA	TRBV3-1	TRBJ1-1
TGCAGCGCCGGGTTCGGGACAGGGGTCTACAATGAGCAGTTCTTC	CSAGFGTGVYNEQFF	few	15	TRBD1	TRBV29-1	TRBJ2-1
TGTGCCAGCAGTACGGTGGGACAACAGCCGGAGACCCAGTACTTC	CASSTVGQQPETQYF	NA	15	NA	TRBV6-5	TRBJ2-5
TGTGCCAGCAGCCAAGATCTAACCTATCCCTATAATTCACCCCTCCACTTT	CASSQDLTYPYNSPLHF	once	17	NA	TRBV4-2	TRBJ1-6
TGTGCCAGCAGCTTAGGGAGGGCTCGAGAGCCCCAGCATTTT	CASSLGRAREPQHF	NA	14	NA	TRBV7-2	TRBJ1-5
TGCAGTGCTAGCAGGCAGGGTGACTCCTACGAGCAGTACTTC	CSASRQGDSYEQYF	few	14	NA	TRBV20-1	TRBJ2-7
TGCAGCGTAGAGGACAGGGCGGGGGATACGCAGTATTTT	CSVEDRAGDTQYF	few	13	TRBD1	TRBV29-1	TRBJ2-3
TGCAGCGTTGCCCCCCTAGCCCGAAATGAGCAGTTCTTC	CSVAPLARNEQFF	NA	13	NA	TRBV29-1	TRBJ2-1
TGTGCCAGCAGCGGGGCGGACAGGGCGTTTGGTAACTATGGCTACACCTTC	CASSGADRAFGNYGYTF	few	17	TRBD1	TRBV9	TRBJ1-2
TGTGCCAGCAGTTACTATACCTACAATGAGCAGTTCTTC	CASSYYTYNEQFF	few	13	NA	TRBV6-6	TRBJ2-1
TGTGCCAGCAGCTCTGCCCAGGCAGGCTCCTACGAGCAGTACTTC	CASSSAQAGSYEQYF	few	15	NA	TRBV5-5	TRBJ2-7
TGTGCCAGCAGTTTGGGGGGGCGGTTAGCAGATACGCAGTATTTT	CASSLGGRLADTQYF	NA	15	NA	TRBV12-3/TRBV12-4	TRBJ2-3
TGTGCCAGCAGGGGACTAGGGTCCTACAATGAGCAGTACTTC	CASRGLGSYNEQYF	once	14	TRBD2	TRBV27	TRBJ2-5
TGCAGTGCTAGAGTGGGGGTTAATGAAAAACTGTTTTTT	CSARVGVNEKLFF	NA	13	NA	TRBV20-1	TRBJ1-4
TGCAGCGCCGACATGGACTGGCGGGTCGCAGATACGCAGTATTTT	CSADMDWRVADTQYF	NA	15	NA	TRBV29-1	TRBJ2-3
TGCAGTGCTAGGACTGGAAGCACAGATACGCAGTATTTT	CSARTGSTDTQYF	NA	13	NA	TRBV20-1	TRBJ2-3
TGTGCCAGCCAGATCAGCCGGGGAGAAACTGAAGCTTTCTTT	CASQISRGETEAFF	NA	14	NA	TRBV25-1	TRBJ1-1
TGCAGTGCTTTCGGGACAGGCCCCCAAGAGACCCAGTACTTC	CSAFGTGPQETQYF	few	14	TRBD1	TRBV20-1	TRBJ2-5
TGTGCCAGCAGCTTGACGGGGGCAGCCTACAATGAGCAGTACTTC	CASSLTGAAYNEQYF	NA	15	NA	TRBV11-3	TRBJ2-5
TGTGCCGCAACCGGGACAGGGGGAACGAATGAGCAGTTCTTC	CAATGTGGTNEQFF	few	14	TRBD1	TRBV10-3	TRBJ2-1
TGTGCCAGCGTCCCGGGAGTAAATCATGAGCAGTTCTTC	CASVPGVNHEQFF	few	13	NA	TRBV2	TRBJ2-1